These T cell receptor beta chains were read from a single sample in a study of blood T cell repertoires in COVID-19. The data were produced by immunoSEQ multiplex PCR, yet TCRdb's version contains in-frame clones alone and is incomplete. This table has approximately 240,000 clones, approximately 86% appearing once. Input material: PBMCs or T cells enriched from blood (not recorded which). The origin of the receptors is a woman in her twenties or thirties with acute COVID-19. The CDR3 runs from the conserved cysteine through the conserved F or W. D genes are given only for firm matches.

d_call v_call cdr3_aa
TRBD1 TRBV2 CASLGQGRYEQFF
TRBD1 TRBV5-1 CASSLVLGQGKETQYF
- TRBV20-1 CSATEGREQYF
TRBD1 TRBV9 CASSVTETGQGSYTF
TRBD1 TRBV15 CATSRKDRSSGQPQHF
TRBD1 TRBV7-9 CASSLDRGHGYTF
- TRBV29-1 CSVEDPYSYEQYF
- TRBV9 CASSKDGGANYGYTF
TRBD1 TRBV2 CASNQQGISEAFF
TRBD2 TRBV7-9 CASSKASGDNTGELFF
- TRBV29-1 CSVEGWGARTLADTQYF
- TRBV6-5 CASSGGGIGDEKLFF
TRBD1 TRBV6-6 CASSQDRVAQYF
TRBD2 TRBV7-7 CASSLLAGPSYEQYF
- TRBV10-3 CAISEEGANYGYTF
- TRBV29-1 CSVDGRQGSYEQYF
TRBD1 TRBV18 CASSRTGGTNEKLFF
- TRBV5-6 CASSLRRSPVNYGYTF
TRBD1 TRBV9 CASSVVTGTGGADTQYF
TRBD1 TRBV29-1 CSVEGETGANEQYF
TRBD1 TRBV5-1 CASSPDRGSRQPQHF
- TRBV5-4 CASSPWTNTYEQYF
- TRBV10-3 CAISSGQGGDGELFF
TRBD1 TRBV18 CASSPRDRNTEAFF
TRBD2 TRBV5-1 CASSSPLAGGLIGEQFF
- TRBV28 CASSAPGGINYGYTF
TRBD1 TRBV30 CAWKTGQFYEQYF
TRBD1 TRBV6-1 CASRERTGSSRNSPLHF
- TRBV30 CAWRLLGAAEYGYTF
TRBD2 TRBV2 CASSEQRGASETQYF
- TRBV29-1 CSVDRWMGTTGTNTEAFF
- TRBV9 CASSVDTGWPTGELFF
- TRBV7-2 CASSAQGAEGYNEQFF
- TRBV12-3/TRBV12-4 CASSSGQQQYF
- TRBV7-9 CASSFPTAGGYTF
TRBD1 TRBV3-1/TRBV3-2 CASSQATGNQPQHF
- TRBV3-1/TRBV3-2 CASSSSRGGMNTEAFF
- TRBV6-1 CASSEPGNTGELFF
TRBD1 TRBV7-2 CASSLLFAGQGEKLFF
TRBD1 TRBV18 CASSPGTGGLTEAFF
- TRBV6-5 CASSPTVNSNQPQHF
TRBD1 TRBV5-1 CASSFAGTGLNTEAFF
- TRBV3-1/TRBV3-2 CASSQANRAYEQYF
- TRBV27 CASSFMRATNEKLFF
- TRBV4-1 CASTPWEGQGTEAFF
TRBD1 TRBV28 CASSPGTGVSPLHF
- TRBV18 CASSYSDTQYF
TRBD1 TRBV2 CASSEWGTGGREKLFF
TRBD1 TRBV15 CATRKLRQGGADTQYF
TRBD2 TRBV9 CASSVASGATYEQYF
- TRBV19 CASSIMGGREQYF
- TRBV2 CASTRGNTGELFF
- TRBV21-1 CASSTRDRTLDEQYF
- TRBV28 CASSSAAAGRTEAFF
TRBD1 TRBV28 CASSPGTGGGYTF